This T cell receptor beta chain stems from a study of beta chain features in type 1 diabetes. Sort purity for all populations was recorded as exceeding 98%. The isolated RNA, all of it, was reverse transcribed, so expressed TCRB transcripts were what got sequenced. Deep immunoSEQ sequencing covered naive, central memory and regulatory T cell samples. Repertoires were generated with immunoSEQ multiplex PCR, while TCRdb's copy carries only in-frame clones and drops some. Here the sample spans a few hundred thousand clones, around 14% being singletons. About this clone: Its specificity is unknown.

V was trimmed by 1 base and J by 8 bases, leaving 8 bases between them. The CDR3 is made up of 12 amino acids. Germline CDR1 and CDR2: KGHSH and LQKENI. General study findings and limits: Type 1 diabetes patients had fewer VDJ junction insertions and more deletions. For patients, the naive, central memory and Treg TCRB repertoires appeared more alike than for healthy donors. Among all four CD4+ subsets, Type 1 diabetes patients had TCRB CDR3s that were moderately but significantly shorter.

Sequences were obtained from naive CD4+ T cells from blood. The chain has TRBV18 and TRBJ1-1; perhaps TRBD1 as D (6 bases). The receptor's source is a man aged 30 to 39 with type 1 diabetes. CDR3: CASSPRQDEAFF. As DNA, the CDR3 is TGTGCCAGCTCACCACGACAGGACGAAGCTTTCTTT.